This note documents a single TCR beta chain sequence. CD45RO-negative, CCR7-selected cells formed the naive CD8 fraction, which excluded terminally differentiated effector memory CD45RA+ cells. The donors, healthy adults who were HIV-negative, had experienced no recent acute infections or vaccinations. Deep was the level used in running the assay. TCRdb's copy holds only in-frame clones and misses some; the assay was immunoSEQ multiplex PCR. The table includes about 680,000 clones, just over 90% detected once. This sample is part of a study of shared clonotypes between healthy human individuals. The clonotype was recovered from a man under 40 in good health. The specimen was naive CD8+ T cells sorted from blood.

The CDR3 here is CASSVAWRQYSNQPQHF. For the CDR3, the DNA is TGTGCCAGCAGCGTCGCTTGGAGACAGTATAGCAATCAGCCCCAGCATTTT. This chain joins TRBV9 and TRBJ1-5, with D maybe TRBD1 (5 bases). V lost 2 bases to trimming and J lost 0 bases, with 15 bases between them. CDR3 length equals 17 residues. The germline gives CDR1 SGDLS, CDR2 YYNGEE.